Below are 26 T cell receptor beta chains sequenced from a single sample in a study of T cells in Graves' hyperthyroidism and ophthalmopathy. TCR beta CDR3 regions were amplified from RNA transcripts. When the TCR CDR3 underwent first-round RT-PCR, the HTBI primer set was used. MiXCR, applied by TCRdb to the multiplex PCR reads, yields one record per CDR3 protein. This sample carries hundreds of thousands of distinct CDR3 sequences, less than 15% of them seen once, and the ten largest clones take roughly 10%. The sample comprised blood. The receptor source for this set is a woman aged 18-30 years with Graves' hyperthyroidism.

This clonotype was counted many times. The chain is built from TRBV5-1 and TRBJ1-3; D uncertain. V was pared by 0 bases and J by 0 bases, with 7 bases between. Germline V lookup: CDR1 SGHRS, CDR2 YFSETQ. The CDR3 sequence is 15 residues long. CDR3 DNA sequence: TGCGCCAGCAGCTTGGGGAGCAGCTCTGGAAACACCATATATTTT. Encoded protein: CASSLGSSSGNTIYF.

This clonotype was seen repeatedly, ten times or more. The rearrangement uses TRBV6-2 or TRBV6-3 and TRBJ1-1; 9 bases are a match to TRBD1. V dropped 5 bases and J dropped 11; count of bases not matched to a gene: 3. CDR1 is MNHEY and CDR2 is SVGEGT in the germline V gene. This CDR3 contains 11 residues. The CDR3 spells CASSTGGKAFF. CDR3 DNA: TGTGCCAGCAGTACAGGGGGCAAGGCTTTCTTT.

The chain employs TRBV7-9 and TRBJ2-1, with TRBD1 as a possible D gene (5 bases). Deletions cut 7 bases from V and 5 bases from J, with 21 bases between. CDR3 length equals 16 residues. Germline CDR1 SEHNR, CDR2 FQNEAQ (reference sequence). CDR3: CASTAGPLGAHNEQFF. The CDR3 nucleotides are TGTGCCAGCACTGCTGGCCCCCTTGGGGCCCACAATGAGCAGTTCTTC.

This clonotype was recorded at least ten times. The chain recombines TRBV11-2 with TRBJ2-2, with a possible D match to TRBD2 (6 bases). This CDR3 contains 16 residues. Germline V gene sequence: CDR1 SGHAT, CDR2 FQNNGV. V was clipped by 3 bases and J by 1 base, with 12 bases between them. The CDR3 here is CASSFSSGLNTGELFF. CDR3 sequence (DNA): TGTGCCAGCAGCTTCTCAAGCGGGTTGAACACCGGGGAGCTGTTTTTT.

At least ten counts were recorded for this clonotype. CDR3 nucleotides: TGTGCCAGCAGTTCAGGACTAGCGGGTTCTATGGGGTACAATGAGCAGTTCTTC. This encodes CASSSGLAGSMGYNEQFF. The chain couples TRBV27 to TRBJ2-1, with TRBD2 matching over 11 bases. The trim removed 4 bases at V and 4 bases at J, leaving 12 bases unmatched. Germline V gene lookup returns CDR1 MNHEY and CDR2 SMNVEV (reference sequence). This CDR3 has 18 residues.

This clonotype has just a few counts. This chain connects TRBV6-1 to TRBJ2-1; D is unresolved. Germline V gives CDR1 MNHNS, CDR2 SASEGT. The CDR3 extends over 15 amino acids. The germline V and J ends were trimmed by 4 bases and 0 bases, with 10 bases remaining between them. Written as DNA, the CDR3 is TGTGCCAGCAGTGGTGGCCCAGGCTCCTACAATGAGCAGTTCTTC. As protein: CASSGGPGSYNEQFF.

Turning to this clonotype: A much larger clone differs by one base, so this may be a read error. The rearrangement joins TRBV20-1 to TRBJ2-5, with 9 positions matching TRBD2. The CDR3 sequence is 15 residues long. The germline V gene encodes CDR1 DFQATT and CDR2 SNEGSKA (reference sequence). Trimming at V came to 1 base and at J to 2 bases, leaving 5 bases not matched to a gene. This CDR3 reads CSARGFLAGQETQYF. CDR3 coding DNA: TGCAGTGCTAGAGGTTTCCTAGCGGGACAAGAGACCCAGTACTTC.

The chain combines TRBV5-1 with TRBJ2-5, with 9 bases matching TRBD1. The CDR3 runs to 14 residues. Germline V gives CDR1 SGHRS, CDR2 YFSETQ. After removal of 4 bases from V and 6 bases from J, the junction contained 7 bases not matched to a gene. CDR3 protein: CASSPRQGGQTQYF. CDR3 coding DNA: TGCGCCAGCAGCCCCCGACAGGGGGGACAGACCCAGTACTTC.

This clonotype was recorded at least ten times. The chain recombines TRBV9 with TRBJ2-1; perhaps TRBD2 as D (5 bases). Germline V gives CDR1 SGDLS, CDR2 YYNGEE. With 0 bases removed from V and 6 bases from J, the gap between germline ends came to 13 bases. The CDR3 has 15 residues. CDR3 sequence (DNA): TGTGCCAGCAGCGTAGGTTCCCGGGGAGTCAATGAGCAGTTCTTC. Its translation is CASSVGSRGVNEQFF.

This sequence joins TRBV6-1 and TRBJ1-1; 7 bases are a match to TRBD1. The CDR3 contains 15 residues. The germline V gene encodes CDR1 MNHNS and CDR2 SASEGT. V was clipped by 7 bases and J by 0 bases; unmatched bases: 8. In nucleotides, the CDR3 is TGTGCCAGCACCCAGGGGGACAGCATGAACACTGAAGCTTTCTTT. Its protein is CASTQGDSMNTEAFF.

Concerning this clonotype: A much larger clonotype is one base distant, so this may be a read error. This rearrangement joins TRBV3-1 to TRBJ2-1, with a tentative D call TRBD2 (6 bases). Germline assignment: CDR1 LGHDT and CDR2 YNNKEL (reference sequence). The CDR3 length is 13 residues. Trimming left V 1 base short and J 9 bases short, with 10 bases between. The CDR3 protein is CASSQARGIEQFF. CDR3 sequence (DNA): TGTGCCAGCAGCCAAGCTCGGGGGATTGAGCAGTTCTTC.

This clonotype was seen at least ten times. This chain connects TRBV5-1 to TRBJ2-1, with TRBD2 matching over 9 bases. From germline, CDR1 is SGHRS and CDR2 YFSETQ. J gave up 3 bases and V 1 base, and 5 bases lay outside the gene matches. The CDR3 loop spans 16 amino acids. This CDR3 reads CASSLISGSLYNEQFF. CDR3 coding DNA: TGCGCCAGCAGCTTGATTAGCGGGAGTCTCTACAATGAGCAGTTCTTC. The whole variable domain, remainder taken from reference TRBV5-1 and TRBJ2-1, is KAGVTQTPRYLIKTRGQQVTLSCSPISGHRSVSWYQQTPGQGLQFLFEYFSETQRNKGNFPGRFSGRQFSNSRSEMNVSTLELGDSALYLCASSLISGSLYNEQFFGPGTRLTVL.

This chain uses TRBV7-9 with TRBJ2-7; TRBD2 agrees at 8 bases. Per the germline V gene, CDR1 is SEHNR and CDR2 is FQNEAQ (reference sequence). The CDR3 length is 14 residues. Trimming cost V 1 base and J 9 bases; bases outside gene matches: 8. The DNA for the CDR3 is TGTGCCAGCAGCTTAGTACGGGAGGGAAACGGGCAGTACTTC. Translating gives CASSLVREGNGQYF.

This clonotype was observed at least ten times. The chain employs TRBV12-3 or TRBV12-4 and TRBJ1-1, with D uncertain. Trimming cost V 7 bases and J 5 bases, with 20 bases left between them. The CDR3 consists of 15 residues. The CDR3 here is CASTPPKPGRTEAFF. The CDR3 DNA reads as TGTGCCAGCACACCACCGAAGCCGGGCAGGACTGAAGCTTTCTTT.

The genes are TRBV6-5 and TRBJ1-2, with D perhaps matching TRBD1 (5 bases). With 0 bases removed from V and 0 bases from J, the gap between germline ends came to 8 bases. The CDR3 runs to 15 residues. Germline V lookup: CDR1 MNHEY, CDR2 SVGAGI. The CDR3 DNA reads as TGTGCCAGCAGTTACTCGCCGGGGGCTAACTATGGCTACACCTTC. It is translated as CASSYSPGANYGYTF.

This clonotype was counted ten times or more. The chain recombines TRBV11-2 with TRBJ1-5; D is unclear. The CDR3 is 16 amino acids. Between the trimmed V and J ends, which lost 3 bases and 1 base, there was a span of 13 bases. Germline values: CDR1 SGHAT, CDR2 FQNNGV. The CDR3 coding sequence is TGTGCCAGCAGCTTGTCCTTTGGAGACAGCAATCAGCCCCAGCATTTT. Residues: CASSLSFGDSNQPQHF. The full variable domain, with the rest looked up from reference TRBV11-2 and TRBJ1-5, is EAGVAQSPRYKIIEKRQSVAFWCNPISGHATLYWYQQILGQGPKLLIQFQNNGVVDDSQLPKDRFSAERLKGVDSTLKIQPAKLEDSAVYLCASSLSFGDSNQPQHFGDGTRLSIL.

This clonotype was seen at least ten times. This chain uses TRBV30 with TRBJ1-2; TRBD1 might be the D (5 bases). CDR1 is GTSNPN and CDR2 is SVGIG in the germline V gene (reference sequence). V lost 1 base, J lost 6 bases, and 12 bases lay in between. This CDR3 contains 13 residues. CDR3 residues: CAWSEGGDNGYTF. CDR3 DNA: TGTGCCTGGAGTGAAGGAGGGGATAATGGCTACACCTTC.

V is TRBV6-5 and J is TRBJ1-1; a weak D match, TRBD1 (5 bases). Trimming removed 0 bases from V and 1 base from J, with 15 bases in between. This CDR3 is built from 17 residues. Germline V lookup: CDR1 MNHEY, CDR2 SVGAGI. The CDR3 protein is CASSYSGVGGGNTEAFF. The CDR3 DNA follows: TGTGCCAGCAGTTACTCGGGGGTGGGGGGGGGGAACACTGAAGCTTTCTTT.

This clonotype was detected a few times. The V gene is TRBV11-3, the J gene TRBJ2-7; TRBD2 matches at 7 bases. J gave up 7 bases and V 2 bases, and 14 bases lay outside the gene matches. The CDR3 loop spans 16 amino acids. The germline V gene has CDR1 SGHNT and CDR2 YENEEA. The CDR3 loop is CASSLRPRDYGGEQYF. The CDR3 nucleotides read TGTGCCAGCAGCTTAAGGCCCCGGGACTATGGCGGAGAGCAGTACTTC.

This clonotype has ten or more counts. The genes are TRBV6-1 and TRBJ2-1, with 8 bases lining up with TRBD2. CDR3 size: 18 residues. V shed 5 bases and J 0 bases; nucleotides not matched to a gene: 12. Looked up from germline, CDR1 is MNHNS and CDR2 is SASEGT. CDR3 sequence (DNA): TGTGCCAGCAGTAAGAACCCAAAGCTAGCGGGCTCCTACAATGAGCAGTTCTTC. Protein sequence: CASSKNPKLAGSYNEQFF.

The chain recombines TRBV30 with TRBJ2-7, with TRBD2 matching 7 bases. Germline CDR1 reads GTSNPN; CDR2 reads SVGIG (reference sequence). The CDR3 sequence is 15 residues long. V shed 0 bases and J 3 bases; nucleotides not matched to a gene: 8. CDR3 in DNA: TGTGCCTGGAGTGTAACGGGGAGGGTAAACTACGAGCAGTACTTC. This codes for CAWSVTGRVNYEQYF.

This clonotype was observed at least ten times. The chain couples TRBV6-1 to TRBJ2-7; 11 bases match TRBD2. The CDR3 is made up of 16 amino acids. The germline V gene encodes CDR1 MNHNS and CDR2 SASEGT. Trimming cost V 6 bases and J 2 bases; bases outside gene matches: 9. The CDR3 reads CASRVLAGGGTYEQYF. The DNA of the CDR3 is TGTGCCAGCAGGGTCCTAGCGGGAGGCGGGACCTACGAGCAGTACTTC.

This clonotype appeared many times. CDR3 sequence reads: CASSPGGARQPQHF. CDR3 coding DNA: TGTGCCAGCAGTCCGGGGGGAGCAAGGCAGCCCCAGCATTTT. The V gene is TRBV12-3 or TRBV12-4, the J gene TRBJ1-5, with D perhaps TRBD1 (5 bases). Trimming pared 5 bases from V and 7 bases from J, leaving 15 bases between. The CDR3 spans 14 residues.

This clonotype was picked up many times. V and J are TRBV11-2 and TRBJ2-3; 10 bases line up with TRBD2. This CDR3 has 15 residues. Germline assignment: CDR1 SGHAT and CDR2 FQNNGV. Trimming took 6 bases from V and 4 from J; bases not matched to a gene: 7. CDR3 protein: CASRKLAGGPDTQYF. The DNA for the CDR3 is TGTGCCAGCAGGAAATTAGCGGGAGGTCCAGATACGCAGTATTTT.

This clonotype occurred a few times. The chain is built from TRBV7-2 and TRBJ2-1; 8 bases agree with TRBD2. V lost 1 base to trimming and J lost 5 bases; unmatched junction nucleotides: 4. The germline CDR1 and CDR2 sequences are SGHTA and FQGNSA. The CDR3 runs to 15 residues. CDR3 in DNA: TGTGCCAGCAGCTTAGAGCGGGGGTTGAACAATGAGCAGTTCTTC. Translation: CASSLERGLNNEQFF.

The chain is built from TRBV27 and TRBJ2-1; no clear D. The CDR3 sequence is 12 residues long. Deletions cut 6 bases from V and 5 bases from J, with 8 bases between. Germline CDR1 MNHEY, CDR2 SMNVEV (reference sequence). The CDR3 region has the DNA TGTGCCAGCAGCCCGATTAACAATGAGCAGTTCTTC. This sequence encodes CASSPINNEQFF.